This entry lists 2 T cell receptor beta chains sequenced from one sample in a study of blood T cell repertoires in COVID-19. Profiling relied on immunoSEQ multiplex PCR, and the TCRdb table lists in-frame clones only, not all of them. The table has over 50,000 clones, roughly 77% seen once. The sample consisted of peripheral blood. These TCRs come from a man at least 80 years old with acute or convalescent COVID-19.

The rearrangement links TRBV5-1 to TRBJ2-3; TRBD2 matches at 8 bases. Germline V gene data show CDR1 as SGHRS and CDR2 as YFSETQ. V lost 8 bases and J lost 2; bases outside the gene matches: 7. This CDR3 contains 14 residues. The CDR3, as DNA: TGCGCCAGTAGAGCGGGGGCCAACACAGATACGCAGTATTTT. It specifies CASRAGANTDTQYF.

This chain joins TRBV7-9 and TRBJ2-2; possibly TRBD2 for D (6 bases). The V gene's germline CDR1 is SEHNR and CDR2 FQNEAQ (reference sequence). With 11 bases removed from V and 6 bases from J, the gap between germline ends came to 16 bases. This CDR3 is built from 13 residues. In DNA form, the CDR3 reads TGTGCCTTCGGCGACGGGGAGGCCGGGGAGCTGTTTTTT. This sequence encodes CAFGDGEAGELFF.